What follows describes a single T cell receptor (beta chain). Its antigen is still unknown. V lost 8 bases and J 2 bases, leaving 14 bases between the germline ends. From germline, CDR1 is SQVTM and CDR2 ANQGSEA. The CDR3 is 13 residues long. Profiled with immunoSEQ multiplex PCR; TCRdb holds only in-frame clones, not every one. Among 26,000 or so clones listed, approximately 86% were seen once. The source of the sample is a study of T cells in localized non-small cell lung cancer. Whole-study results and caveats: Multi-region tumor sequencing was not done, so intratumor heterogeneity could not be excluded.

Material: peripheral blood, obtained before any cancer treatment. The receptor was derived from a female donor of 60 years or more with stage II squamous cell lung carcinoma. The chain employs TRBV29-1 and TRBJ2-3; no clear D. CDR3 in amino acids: CSSCPENTDTQYF. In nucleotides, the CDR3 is TGCAGCTCCTGCCCCGAAAACACAGATACGCAGTATTTT.